Listed here are 27 T cell receptor beta chains from one sample, sequenced in a study of T cells after yellow fever vaccination. TCRdb redid the calling of the 5' RACE reads with MiXCR, one entry per CDR3 protein. The sample lists about 160,000 distinct CDR3 sequences, 6% to 7.5% occurring once. This specimen consisted of CD4+ T cells sorted from PBMCs, obtained 5 to 6 days after the first yellow fever vaccination. These receptor sequences come from a man younger than 30 who received the YFV17D yellow fever vaccine.

This clonotype has at least ten counts. The chain employs TRBV27 and TRBJ1-4; 7 bases are a match to TRBD1. V shed 6 bases and J 8 bases; nucleotides not matched to a gene: 15. Germline V gene sequence: CDR1 MNHEY, CDR2 SMNVEV (reference sequence). This CDR3 is 16 amino acids long. The CDR3 DNA reads TGTGCCAGCAGACCTCCAGGGGGGGCTCAGCAAGAAAAACTGTTTTTT. Protein: CASRPPGGAQQEKLFF.

The J gene is TRBJ1-1, the V gene TRBV12-3 or TRBV12-4; D call uncertain. The CDR3 has 13 residues. The germline V and J ends were trimmed by 8 bases and 4 bases, with 14 bases remaining between them. The CDR3 DNA sequence: TGTGCCAGCTGTGATGGGGTTCCCACTGAAGCTTTCTTT. Protein product: CASCDGVPTEAFF.

This clonotype was detected ten times or more. The rearrangement uses TRBV6-5 and TRBJ1-6; D is unresolved. The CDR3 spans 15 residues. Germline assignment: CDR1 MNHEY and CDR2 SVGAGI. With 0 bases removed from V and 10 bases from J, the gap between germline ends came to 13 bases. The CDR3 loop is CASSYSELDRSPLHF. In DNA, the CDR3 is TGTGCCAGCAGTTACTCGGAGTTAGATAGGTCACCCCTCCACTTT.

The J gene is TRBJ2-1, the V gene TRBV7-2; tentatively, D is TRBD2 (6 bases). V was shortened by 4 bases and J by 0 bases, with 10 bases between the two germline ends. Germline V gene lookup returns CDR1 SGHTA and CDR2 FQGNSA. The CDR3 is 15 residues long. The CDR3 protein is CASSSVRGSYNEQFF. The DNA for the CDR3 is TGTGCCAGCAGCTCCGTGCGGGGCTCCTACAATGAGCAGTTCTTC.

There are many counts of this clonotype. The chain links TRBV5-1 to TRBJ2-5; 8 bases are shared with TRBD2. Trimming at V came to 4 bases and at J to 5 bases, leaving 13 bases not matched to a gene. Per germline, CDR1 SGHRS and CDR2 YFSETQ. The CDR3 is 16 amino acids. The CDR3: CASSPSGEVAGETQYF. CDR3 coding DNA: TGCGCCAGCAGCCCGTCTGGTGAGGTAGCGGGGGAGACCCAGTACTTC. Full variable domain (remainder filled in from reference TRBV5-1 and TRBJ2-5): KAGVTQTPRYLIKTRGQQVTLSCSPISGHRSVSWYQQTPGQGLQFLFEYFSETQRNKGNFPGRFSGRQFSNSRSEMNVSTLELGDSALYLCASSPSGEVAGETQYFGPGTRLLVL.

This clonotype was recorded at least ten times. CDR3 residues: CASSLFGGPEETQYF. The CDR3 DNA follows: TGCGCCAGCAGCTTATTCGGGGGGCCAGAAGAGACCCAGTACTTC. The chain employs TRBV5-1 and TRBJ2-5, with a tentative D call TRBD2 (7 bases). In germline, CDR1 is SGHRS, CDR2 YFSETQ. The V end lost 2 bases, the J end lost 3 bases, and 14 bases lay between the germline ends. CDR3 length: 15 residues.

This clonotype came up many times. The V gene is TRBV30, the J gene TRBJ2-3; TRBD2 might be the D (6 bases). Germline CDR1 is GTSNPN and CDR2 is SVGIG (reference sequence). This CDR3 spans 13 amino acids. Trimming cost V 0 bases and J 4 bases, with 8 bases left between them. CDR3 amino acids: CAWSVWDSDTQYF. CDR3 nucleotide sequence: TGTGCCTGGAGTGTCTGGGACTCAGATACGCAGTATTTT.

This clonotype showed up just a few times. The chain couples TRBV24-1 to TRBJ2-7; 10 bases align to TRBD1. V gave up 0 bases and J gave up 5 bases; unmatched junction bases: 12. The CDR3 is 18 residues long. Germline loops: CDR1 KGHDR, CDR2 SFDVKD. CDR3 residues: CATSDLKGQGPPLNEQYF. The DNA for the CDR3 is TGTGCCACCAGTGATTTGAAGGGACAGGGGCCCCCTTTGAACGAGCAGTACTTC.

The table lists this clonotype with many counts. The chain joins TRBV5-4 to TRBJ2-1; D gene uncertain. Germline CDR1 and CDR2: SGHNT and YYREEE (reference sequence). The V end was cut by 0 bases, the J end by 7 bases, with 5 bases between. The CDR3 consists of 12 residues. DNA for the CDR3: TGTGCCAGCAGCTTGGTGGCGAATGAGCAGTTCTTC. Translation: CASSLVANEQFF. Full variable domain (rest looked up from reference TRBV5-4 and TRBJ2-1): ETGVTQSPTHLIKTRGQQVTLRCSSQSGHNTVSWYQQALGQGPQFIFQYYREEENGRGNFPPRFSGLQFPNYSSELNVNALELDDSALYLCASSLVANEQFFGPGTRLTVL.

This clonotype showed up many times. The J gene is TRBJ2-7, the V gene TRBV18, with D unclear. The CDR3 totals 13 residues. Germline CDR1 reads KGHSH; CDR2 reads LQKENI. The germline V and J ends were trimmed by 0 bases and 2 bases, with 5 bases remaining between them. CDR3 DNA: TGTGCCAGCTCACCACCGAATACCTACGAGCAGTACTTC. Protein: CASSPPNTYEQYF.

This clonotype appeared many times. The chain uses TRBV4-3 and TRBJ2-3; D gene unclear. This CDR3 has 15 residues. Germline V CDR1 and CDR2: LGHNA, YSLEER. Trimming stripped 0 bases from V and 2 bases from J, with 9 bases between. Here the CDR3 DNA reads TGCGCCAGCAGCCAAGATAGCCAAAACACAGATACGCAGTATTTT. Translating gives CASSQDSQNTDTQYF.

Many counts were recorded for this clonotype. The genes are TRBV6-5 and TRBJ1-5; 9 bases map to TRBD1. The germline V gene has CDR1 MNHEY and CDR2 SVGAGI. This CDR3 is 15 amino acids long. The V and J ends lost 5 bases and 1 base, in that order; junction bases with no gene match: 3. The CDR3 DNA is TGTGCCAGCAGTATCGGACAGGGGAGCAATCAGCCCCAGCATTTT. Translating gives CASSIGQGSNQPQHF.

This clonotype has ten or more counts. The chain joins TRBV6-2 or TRBV6-3 to TRBJ2-5; no clear D. The V end was cut by 8 bases, the J end by 1 base, with 11 bases between. CDR3 length equals 13 residues. Germline assignment: CDR1 MNHEY and CDR2 SVGEGT. The CDR3 reads CASRAHSQETQYF. In DNA, the CDR3 is TGTGCCAGCCGAGCACACAGCCAAGAGACCCAGTACTTC.

At least ten counts were recorded for this clonotype. The rearrangement links TRBV6-1 to TRBJ2-1; TRBD1 might be the D (5 bases). V was cut by 1 base and J by 9 bases, with 13 bases left in between. The CDR3 is 14 residues long. CDR1 is MNHNS and CDR2 is SASEGT in the germline V gene. In nucleotides, the CDR3 is TGTGCCAGCAGTGAAGAGGGCAGGGTGGGTGAGCAGTTCTTC. Protein: CASSEEGRVGEQFF.

This clonotype was seen many times. The V gene is TRBV25-1, the J gene TRBJ2-1; D unresolved. The V end lost 7 bases, the J end lost 0 bases, and 7 bases lay between the germline ends. This CDR3 has 13 residues. Germline CDR1 reads MGHDK; CDR2 reads SYGVNS. Written as DNA, the CDR3 is TGTGCCAGCATAGGTCCCTCCTACAATGAGCAGTTCTTC. It codes for CASIGPSYNEQFF.

The table lists this clonotype with many counts. The CDR3 DNA sequence: TGCAGCGTTGATCGAGGGGGAGAGACCCAGTACTTC. It is translated as CSVDRGGETQYF. The genes are TRBV29-1 and TRBJ2-5, with a possible D match to TRBD1 (6 bases). The germline V and J ends were trimmed by 3 bases and 4 bases, with 9 bases remaining between them. The CDR3 has 12 amino acids. In germline, CDR1 is SQVTM, CDR2 ANQGSEA.

A word on this clonotype: One end of the junction is discordant with germline, which a read error may explain. J is TRBJ1-1 and V is TRBV6-2 or TRBV6-3, with TRBD1 matching over 7 bases. The CDR3 is made up of 16 amino acids. Germline CDR1 is MNHEY and CDR2 is SVGEGT. The DNA for the CDR3 is TGTGCCAGCATTTACATCCTGACAGGGATAATCACTGAAGCTTTCTTT. Protein: CASIYILTGIITEAFF.

This clonotype appeared many times. This chain's CDR3 is CSASGGVYDTQYF. The CDR3, as DNA: TGCAGTGCTAGCGGGGGGGTCTATGATACGCAGTATTTT. The V call is TRBV20-1, the J call TRBJ2-3; 8 bases map to TRBD2. After removal of 3 bases from V and 6 bases from J, the junction contained 5 bases not matched to a gene. Germline lookup yields CDR1 DFQATT and CDR2 SNEGSKA (reference sequence). CDR3 length: 13 residues.

This sequence joins TRBV7-2 and TRBJ1-4; unclear D gene. The germline V gene has CDR1 SGHTA and CDR2 FQGNSA. The CDR3 runs to 15 residues. V was pared by 3 bases and J by 0 bases, with 8 bases between. The CDR3 sequence: CASSFSTATNEKLFF. CDR3 DNA: TGTGCCAGCAGCTTCTCTACGGCAACTAATGAAAAACTGTTTTTT.

This clonotype was detected ten times or more. This chain connects TRBV3-1 to TRBJ1-2, with a weak D call TRBD1 (6 bases). There are 15 residues in the CDR3. CDR1 is LGHDT and CDR2 is YNNKEL in the germline V gene (reference sequence). V lost 2 bases, J lost 8 bases, and 18 bases lay in between. The DNA for the CDR3 is TGTGCCAGCAGCCAAACAGGGACCAGTCCGGGAGGCTACACCTTC. Its translation: CASSQTGTSPGGYTF.

The chain has TRBV5-1 and TRBJ2-6; a weak D match, TRBD2 (5 bases). V lost 0 bases, J lost 2 bases, and 6 bases lay in between. The CDR3 length is 15 residues. The V gene's germline CDR1 is SGHRS and CDR2 YFSETQ. The CDR3 spells CASSLDGAGANVLTF. The CDR3 DNA reads as TGCGCCAGCAGCTTGGACGGGGCTGGGGCCAACGTCCTGACTTTC.

This clonotype was detected many times. The chain combines TRBV5-1 with TRBJ2-3, with a possible D match to TRBD2 (6 bases). Per the germline V gene, CDR1 is SGHRS and CDR2 is YFSETQ. CDR3 length: 16 amino acids. The V gene lost 1 base and the J gene lost 3 bases, with 15 bases spanning the gap. The DNA of the CDR3 is TGCGCCAGCAGCTTGCGGGGGAATAGTATTACAGATACGCAGTATTTT. It codes for CASSLRGNSITDTQYF.

This clonotype has a handful of counts. V gene TRBV30 combines with J gene TRBJ2-1; D gene uncertain. The CDR3 loop spans 16 amino acids. Germline-derived CDR1 and CDR2 are GTSNPN and SVGIG (reference sequence). Trimming removed 3 bases from V and 0 bases from J, with 15 bases in between. The CDR3 bases are TGTGCCTGGAGGGGTGGTGACCGAAGCTCCTACAATGAGCAGTTCTTC. It is translated as CAWRGGDRSSYNEQFF.

This clonotype was seen only a few times. The genes are TRBV16 and TRBJ2-4; D is uncertain. Trimming removed 1 base at V and 0 bases at J, with 7 bases between. Germline assignment: CDR1 KGHSY and CDR2 FQNENV. The CDR3 loop spans 15 amino acids. The CDR3 region is CASSQFAVAKNIQYF. DNA for the CDR3: TGTGCCAGCAGCCAATTTGCGGTAGCCAAAAACATTCAGTACTTC. Filled out from reference TRBV16 and TRBJ2-4, the complete variable domain reads GEEVAQTPKHLVRGEGQKAKLYCAPIKGHSYVFWYQQVLKNEFKFLISFQNENVFDETGMPKERFSAKCLPNSPCSLEIQATKLEDSAVYFCASSQFAVAKNIQYFGAGTRLSVL.

This clonotype showed up many times. The rearrangement joins TRBV3-1 to TRBJ2-1; D ambiguous. Trimming removed 3 bases at V and 8 bases at J, with 8 bases between. CDR1 LGHDT and CDR2 YNNKEL come from the germline V gene (reference sequence). The CDR3 has 12 residues. The CDR3 DNA reads TGTGCCAGCAGCCAGGGGTTGCATGAGCAGTTCTTC. It encodes CASSQGLHEQFF.

The table lists this clonotype with a few counts. This sequence joins TRBV5-6 and TRBJ1-1; D possibly corresponds to TRBD1 (5 bases). Germline CDR1 and CDR2: SGHDT and YYEEEE. The CDR3 runs to 13 residues. V was clipped by 4 bases and J by 8 bases, with 15 bases between them. DNA for the CDR3: TGTGCCAGCAGCGCACAGGACGGAGCCGAAGCTTTCTTT. It is translated as CASSAQDGAEAFF.

This clonotype was recorded at least ten times. This chain connects TRBV4-1 to TRBJ2-1, with D maybe TRBD1 (6 bases). The V and J ends lost 3 bases and 5 bases respectively, with 11 bases between them. Germline V gene lookup returns CDR1 MGHRA and CDR2 YSYEKL. The CDR3 loop spans 14 amino acids. The CDR3 protein is CASSHGGRHNEQFF. The CDR3 nucleotides are TGCGCCAGCAGCCATGGGGGCCGGCACAATGAGCAGTTCTTC.